Here is one TCR beta chain with its context. This record belongs to a study of blood T cells in healthy people across ages. J gave up 5 bases and V 5 bases, and 11 bases lay outside the gene matches. Germline V lookup: CDR1 SNHLY, CDR2 FYNNEI. The length of the CDR3 is 16 residues. Primers used in a second PCR of roughly 7 to 12 cycles were a sample-barcoded 5' primer and a J-beta primer mix. One entry per CDR3 protein, called by TCRdb with MiXCR from the 5' RACE reads. The table lists about 1.6 million distinct CDR3 sequences, about 35% of them singletons, with about 11% in the top ten. The clonotype was recovered from a woman aged 30 to 39 in good health. J is TRBJ2-7 and V is TRBV2; 11 positions agree with TRBD2. The sequenced sample was blood. The CDR3 DNA sequence: TGTGCCAGCAGTCTGGGGGGTAGCGGGAGGGCCCACGAGCAGTACTTC. This encodes CASSLGGSGRAHEQYF.